This T cell receptor (beta chain) was found in a study of CD8+CD57+ T cells in acquired aplastic anemia. Study background: Healthy-donor CD4+ cells averaged about 9.8 million reads.

Genomic DNA constituted the template upon which TCR beta VDJ and CDR3 profiling was performed. TCRdb reanalysed the reads using MiXCR and keeps one entry per CDR3 protein. Here the sample spans around 400,000 distinct CDR3 sequences, 65% to 80% being singletons. In germline, CDR1 is SGHTA, CDR2 FQGNSA. CDR3 length: 15 amino acids. General study points: Patients and controls shared 25 to 35 CD8+ CDR3 sequences, which appeared highly expressed in patients and within their immunodominant clones.

As concerns this clonotype: No antigen is known for it. The junction does not match germline at one end; this may be a read error.

Material for sequencing was sorted CD4+, CD8+, or CD8+CD57+ T cells (not recorded which) from PBMCs. The J gene is TRBJ2-1, the V gene TRBV7-2, with D hard to call. This sequence was found in a human donor in good health, serving as a control. CDR3 sequence: CASSLSSARYNAQFF. CDR3 in DNA: TGTGCCAGCAGCTTATCCTCAGCTCGCTATAATGCGCAGTTCTTC.